This TCR beta chain was sequenced during a study of Graves' ophthalmopathy and Graves' hyperthyroidism. The wider study: Investigators collected peripheral blood at initial diagnosis, before any treatment was given.

The sample holds many counts of this clonotype. As yet, its antigen is unknown. Points from the study as a whole: Separation of ophthalmopathy from stable hyperthyroidism was achieved by a 13-signature model, at about 90% sensitivity and around 81% specificity. Most expanded clonotypes in thyroid above 0.001 frequency also showed up in blood. The model predicted ophthalmopathy progression with around 69% sensitivity and approximately 72% specificity.

CDR3 regions of TCR beta were amplified from RNA transcripts. Second-round multiplex PCR came after first-round RT-PCR with HTBI primers. TCRdb reprocessed the multiplex PCR reads via MiXCR and lists one record per CDR3 protein. Altogether a few hundred thousand distinct CDR3 sequences are present, roughly 21% being singletons, with the ten largest covering approximately 3%. The CDR3 covers 16 residues. Germline trimming cut 5 bases from V and 5 bases from J; bases unmatched to any gene: 9. Looked up from germline, CDR1 is DFQATT and CDR2 is SNEGSKA (reference sequence). This TCR was sampled from a young woman with stable Graves' hyperthyroidism. The V call is TRBV20-1, the J call TRBJ2-4; TRBD2 agrees at 13 bases. Input material: peripheral blood. CDR3 coding DNA: TGCAGTGCTCAACTAGCGGGAGGGTTTTGGGAAAACATTCAGTACTTC. It translates to CSAQLAGGFWENIQYF.